Following are 26 T cell receptor beta chains from one sample sequenced in a study of CD8 T cells in Susac syndrome. Reverse transcription of about 0.5 to 1 ug RNA was carried out with random hexamers. Via MiXCR, TCRdb re-called the immunoSEQ multiplex PCR reads, giving one row per CDR3 protein. The table lists 120,000 to 150,000 distinct CDR3 sequences, approximately 93% of them singletons, with over 0.07% in the top ten. Sequencing input: CD4+ T cells from PBMCs. These receptors were taken from a human donor in good health.

This clonotype was detected only a few times. The CDR3 sequence: CASSLAGGTVTSYEQYF. DNA for the CDR3: TGCGCCAGCAGCTTGGCGGGCGGGACTGTTACCTCCTACGAGCAGTACTTC. The rearrangement links TRBV5-1 to TRBJ2-7, with a possible D match to TRBD2 (6 bases). The CDR3 totals 17 residues. The germline V and J ends were trimmed by 0 bases and 0 bases, with 16 bases remaining between them. In germline, CDR1 is SGHRS, CDR2 YFSETQ.

V is TRBV5-4 and J is TRBJ2-5; 7 positions match TRBD2. In germline, CDR1 is SGHNT, CDR2 YYREEE (reference sequence). This CDR3 spans 16 amino acids. The junction had 11 bases not matched to a gene; V was cut back by 6 bases and J by 0 bases. This CDR3 is CASTGLGGINQETQYF. The CDR3 bases are TGTGCCAGCACCGGACTAGGAGGGATCAACCAAGAGACCCAGTACTTC. Complete variable domain (other parts from reference TRBV5-4 and TRBJ2-5): ETGVTQSPTHLIKTRGQQVTLRCSSQSGHNTVSWYQQALGQGPQFIFQYYREEENGRGNFPPRFSGLQFPNYSSELNVNALELDDSALYLCASTGLGGINQETQYFGPGTRLLVL.

This clonotype was seen just once. V is TRBV12-3 or TRBV12-4 and J is TRBJ1-3; TRBD1 aligns across 7 bases. This CDR3 comprises 16 residues. V shed 2 bases and J 4 bases; nucleotides not matched to a gene: 8. The CDR3 coding sequence is TGTGCCAGCAGTTTATTCATCGGGACAGACGGAAACACCATATATTTT. Its protein is CASSLFIGTDGNTIYF.

This chain uses TRBV10-3 with TRBJ1-2, with 9 nucleotides matching TRBD1. The CDR3 has 14 amino acids. The trim removed 10 bases at V and 8 bases at J, leaving 14 bases unmatched. CDR1 and CDR2 from the germline V gene are ENHRY and SYGVKD. CDR3 nucleotides: TGTGCCACCGAAGACGACAGGGGGGGTACGGGCTACACCTTC. Protein: CATEDDRGGTGYTF.

V gene TRBV6-1 combines with J gene TRBJ2-1; no reliable D call. Per germline, CDR1 MNHNS and CDR2 SASEGT. Trimming stripped 6 bases from V and 8 bases from J, with 23 bases between. The CDR3 length is 16 residues. The CDR3 region is CASRPRVVGFRDEQFF. In DNA form, the CDR3 reads TGTGCCAGCAGGCCAAGGGTGGTAGGCTTCCGCGATGAGCAGTTCTTC.

The genes are TRBV6-5 and TRBJ2-7; 8 bases line up with TRBD2. V lost 0 bases, J lost 0 bases, and 1 base stayed unmatched. Germline V gene data show CDR1 as MNHEY and CDR2 as SVGAGI. CDR3 length: 15 amino acids. This CDR3 reads CASSYSAGGSYEQYF. The CDR3 DNA is TGTGCCAGCAGTTACTCGGCGGGAGGCTCCTACGAGCAGTACTTC.

This clonotype was picked up one time. The chain employs TRBV28 and TRBJ2-7, with D possibly called TRBD1 or TRBD2 (5 bases each). This CDR3 spans 12 amino acids. V was pared by 4 bases and J by 7 bases, with 11 bases between. Germline assignment: CDR1 MDHEN and CDR2 SYDVKM. This chain's CDR3 is CASSYGAWEQYF. DNA of the CDR3: TGTGCCAGCAGTTACGGGGCCTGGGAGCAGTACTTC. Full variable domain (missing parts from reference TRBV28 and TRBJ2-7): DVKVTQSSRYLVKRTGEKVFLECVQDMDHENMFWYRQDPGLGLRLIYFSYDVKMKEKGDIPEGYSVSREKKERFSLILESASTNQTSMYLCASSYGAWEQYFGPGTRLTVT.

This chain joins TRBV4-2 and TRBJ2-5; 11 positions agree with TRBD2. Trimming took 4 bases from V and 1 from J; bases not matched to a gene: 8. Germline CDR1 LGHNA, CDR2 YNFKEQ. The CDR3 extends over 17 amino acids. CDR3 DNA sequence: TGTGCCAGCAGCCGAACACTAGCGGGAGTTAGCCAAGAGACCCAGTACTTC. Protein product: CASSRTLAGVSQETQYF.

The chain uses TRBV5-1 and TRBJ2-6; D is unresolved. This CDR3 region has 15 residues. The germline V and J ends were trimmed by 6 bases and 0 bases, with 10 bases remaining between them. CDR1 is SGHRS and CDR2 is YFSETQ in the germline V gene. CDR3 DNA: TGCGCCAGCACCTGGGGAATCTCTGGGGCCAACGTCCTGACTTTC. Its protein is CASTWGISGANVLTF. Supplemented by reference TRBV5-1 and TRBJ2-6, the full variable domain reads KAGVTQTPRYLIKTRGQQVTLSCSPISGHRSVSWYQQTPGQGLQFLFEYFSETQRNKGNFPGRFSGRQFSNSRSEMNVSTLELGDSALYLCASTWGISGANVLTFGAGSRLTVL.

The chain has TRBV20-1 and TRBJ2-1; 8 bases line up with TRBD2. The germline CDR1 and CDR2 sequences are DFQATT and SNEGSKA (reference sequence). There are 14 residues in the CDR3. Trimming took 6 bases from V and 3 from J; bases not matched to a gene: 7. The CDR3 nucleotides are TGCAGTGCCGGTAGCGGGAAACACTACAATGAGCAGTTCTTC. It is translated as CSAGSGKHYNEQFF.

The chain recombines TRBV5-6 with TRBJ1-5; D remains unclear. The CDR3 runs 12 residues. The V end lost 6 bases, the J end lost 4 bases, and 8 bases lay between the germline ends. Per germline, CDR1 SGHDT and CDR2 YYEEEE. The CDR3 DNA follows: TGTGCCAGCAACCGATTGAATCAGCCCCAGCATTTT. Translated: CASNRLNQPQHF. The complete variable domain, with remaining parts taken from reference TRBV5-6 and TRBJ1-5, reads DAGVTQSPTHLIKTRGQQVTLRCSPKSGHDTVSWYQQALGQGPQFIFQYYEEEERQRGNFPDRFSGHQFPNYSSELNVNALLLGDSALYLCASNRLNQPQHFGDGTRLSIL.

This sequence joins TRBV18 and TRBJ1-4; D remains unclear. Trimming pared 3 bases from V and 3 bases from J, leaving 8 bases between. The CDR3 is 14 residues long. Germline V gives CDR1 KGHSH, CDR2 LQKENI. The CDR3 nucleotides are TGTGCCAGCTCACCCGGACCTTCTAATGAAAAACTGTTTTTT. Amino acid sequence: CASSPGPSNEKLFF.

Here the CDR3 reads CASSPDRGDEQFF. The CDR3 nucleotides are TGTGCCAGCTCACCAGACAGAGGCGATGAGCAGTTCTTC. The chain combines TRBV18 with TRBJ2-1, with D possibly being TRBD1 (5 bases). V lost 2 bases to trimming and J lost 8 bases, with 10 bases between them. The CDR3 sequence is 13 residues long. Germline values: CDR1 KGHSH, CDR2 LQKENI.

The rearrangement joins TRBV15 to TRBJ1-2; possibly TRBD1 for D (6 bases). The CDR3 covers 14 residues. The germline V and J ends were trimmed by 0 bases and 7 bases, with 12 bases remaining between them. The germline V gene encodes CDR1 LNHNV and CDR2 YYDKDF (reference sequence). The CDR3 DNA reads as TGTGCCACCAGCAGAGATTCGGGGGCCGGTGGCTACACCTTC. It yields the protein CATSRDSGAGGYTF.

V is TRBV9 and J is TRBJ1-3; D gene uncertain. V was pared by 0 bases and J by 4 bases, with 8 bases between. This CDR3 region has 14 residues. Germline V gives CDR1 SGDLS, CDR2 YYNGEE. CDR3 in DNA: TGTGCCAGCAGCGTAGGACCCGGAGGAAACACCATATATTTT. Amino acids: CASSVGPGGNTIYF. The whole variable domain, filled in from reference TRBV9 and TRBJ1-3, reads DSGVTQTPKHLITATGQRVTLRCSPRSGDLSVYWYQQSLDQGLQFLIQYYNGEERAKGNILERFSAQQFPDLHSELNLSSLELGDSALYFCASSVGPGGNTIYFGEGSWLTVV.

This chain uses TRBV7-6 with TRBJ2-7; tentatively, D is TRBD2 (5 bases). The V end lost 1 base, the J end lost 2 bases, and 21 bases lay between the germline ends. This CDR3 spans 18 amino acids. Germline CDR1 SGHVS, CDR2 FNYEAQ. The chain's CDR3 is CASSLGAQSPGLTYEQYF. For the CDR3, the DNA is TGTGCCAGCAGCTTAGGTGCTCAGTCACCGGGGTTAACCTACGAGCAGTACTTC.

The CDR3 protein is CASSSDLSSYEQYF. CDR3 bases: TGCGCCAGCAGCTCGGACCTGAGCTCCTACGAGCAGTACTTC. The genes are TRBV5-1 and TRBJ2-7; D gene ambiguous. V was shortened by 3 bases and J by 0 bases, with 10 bases between the two germline ends. Per the germline V gene, CDR1 is SGHRS and CDR2 is YFSETQ. The CDR3 loop spans 14 amino acids.

This sequence joins TRBV29-1 and TRBJ2-7; possibly TRBD1 or TRBD2 for D (5 bases each). The CDR3 has 10 residues. Germline CDR1 is SQVTM and CDR2 is ANQGSEA. The V and J ends lost 4 bases and 6 bases respectively, with 7 bases between them. CDR3 sequence reads: CSVAGTEQYF. The DNA of the CDR3 is TGCAGCGTTGCGGGGACCGAGCAGTACTTC.

The V call is TRBV5-1, the J call TRBJ1-6; no definite D call. With 1 base removed from V and 10 bases from J, the gap between germline ends came to 15 bases. This CDR3 contains 15 residues. Germline V lookup: CDR1 SGHRS, CDR2 YFSETQ. CDR3 protein: CASSLPGGGSSPLHF. For the CDR3, the DNA is TGCGCCAGCAGCTTGCCAGGAGGAGGAAGCTCACCCCTCCACTTT.

The chain links TRBV6-1 to TRBJ1-1; D remains unclear. The CDR3 has 13 amino acids. Trimming left V 4 bases short and J 3 bases short, with 9 bases between. Germline CDR1 and CDR2: MNHNS and SASEGT. The CDR3 loop is CASSATAYTEAFF. CDR3 nucleotide sequence: TGTGCCAGCAGTGCGACGGCCTACACTGAAGCTTTCTTT.

V usage is TRBV10-3 and J usage is TRBJ1-2, with D unclear. The CDR3 is 12 residues long. V was clipped by 2 bases and J by 5 bases, with 6 bases between them. Germline values: CDR1 ENHRY, CDR2 SYGVKD. This chain's CDR3 is CAISERGYGYTF. CDR3 nucleotide sequence: TGTGCCATCAGTGAGCGAGGTTATGGCTACACCTTC.

The chain links TRBV14 to TRBJ2-6; no firm D call. The CDR3 has 14 residues. Trimming took off 3 bases at V and 0 bases at J, with 3 bases between the two ends. From germline, CDR1 is SGHDN and CDR2 FVKESK. The CDR3 reads CASSHSSGANVLTF. The CDR3 DNA follows: TGTGCCAGCAGCCACAGCTCTGGGGCCAACGTCCTGACTTTC.

This chain connects TRBV5-1 to TRBJ2-3; the match to TRBD1 covers 9 bases. CDR3 length equals 16 residues. Germline assignment: CDR1 SGHRS and CDR2 YFSETQ. Trimming cost V 1 base and J 2 bases; bases outside gene matches: 5. CDR3 sequence: CASSLLGTGFTDTQYF. CDR3 nucleotides: TGCGCCAGCAGCTTGTTGGGGACAGGGTTCACAGATACGCAGTATTTT.

The chain uses TRBV15 and TRBJ2-7, with 10 bases matching TRBD2. Unmatched junction bases numbered 5, after V lost 3 bases and J lost 3 bases. The CDR3 extends over 15 amino acids. In germline, CDR1 is LNHNV, CDR2 YYDKDF (reference sequence). CDR3 coding DNA: TGTGCCACCAGCAGCGAACTAGCGGGATTCTACGAGCAGTACTTC. Its protein product is CATSSELAGFYEQYF. Together with reference TRBV15 and TRBJ2-7, the CDR3 gives the full variable domain: DAMVIQNPRYQVTQFGKPVTLSCSQTLNHNVMYWYQQKSSQAPKLLFHYYDKDFNNEADTPDNFQSRRPNTSFCFLDIRSPGLGDTAMYLCATSSELAGFYEQYFGPGTRLTVT.

This clonotype was counted once. The genes are TRBV11-2 and TRBJ1-4; TRBD1 aligns across 8 bases. The V segment lost 7 bases and the J segment 7 bases; nucleotides outside the gene matches: 8. This CDR3 is 14 amino acids long. Germline CDR1 and CDR2: SGHAT and FQNNGV. The CDR3 DNA is TGTGCCAGCAACAGCCAGGGGGCAGGTGAAAAACTGTTTTTT. Amino acids: CASNSQGAGEKLFF.

The chain combines TRBV6-6 with TRBJ1-1; D possibly corresponds to TRBD1 (6 bases). V lost 8 bases and J lost 3, with 13 bases in between. The CDR3 loop spans 13 amino acids. Germline-derived CDR1 and CDR2 are MNHNY and SVGAGI (reference sequence). CDR3: CASHHREYTEAFF. The CDR3 DNA sequence: TGTGCCAGCCACCACAGGGAATACACTGAAGCTTTCTTT.